The present T cell receptor (beta chain) was sequenced within a study of blood T cell repertoires in COVID-19. As for the study in general: Sample material is recorded as cDNA or gDNA derived from T cells, B-cell-depleted T cells, or PBMCs.

As originally analysed: Estimates of nucleated cell counts were drawn from the amplification of reference gene primers. Assay used: immunoSEQ multiplex PCR; TCRdb lists only in-frame clones, some missing. The DNA gave D and trimming, while V, J and clone size come from that table. The table shows about 100,000 clones, with 85% to 90% occurring only once. About this clone: Compared with germline, one end of the junction differs, possibly owing to a read error.

The V gene's germline CDR1 is MNHEY and CDR2 SVGAGI. There are 13 residues in the CDR3. The V call is TRBV6-5, the J call TRBJ1-1, with a weak D call TRBD1 (5 bases). The sequenced sample was peripheral blood. The sequence was obtained from a human donor with active COVID-19. The donor label of this sample is uncertain. The CDR3 coding sequence is TGTGCCAGCAGCTACTCTACAGGCACTGAAGCTTTCTTT. Protein: CASSYSTGTEAFF.